The 13 T cell receptor beta chains below all came from one sample that was sequenced in a study of post-analysis software for immune sequencing data. Study results and limitations: Four or five TRBV segments were more frequent in patients than controls; TRBV5-6, TRBV5-1 and TRBV20-1 belonged to this group.

Each TCR beta cDNA library carried unique molecular identifiers. TCRdb reprocessed the PCR reads with MiXCR, giving one entry per CDR3 protein. The profile shows just over 250,000 distinct CDR3 sequences, 35% to 45% of them singletons. These receptors have no identified antigens. Sample: blood. Every receptor here comes from a girl aged 10-17 years with multiple sclerosis.

This chain joins TRBV16 and TRBJ1-5, with TRBD1 as a possible D gene (5 bases). Trimming took off 4 bases at V and 6 bases at J, with 19 bases between the two ends. CDR3 size: 16 residues. Germline CDR1 reads KGHSY; CDR2 reads FQNENV. The CDR3 protein is CASSRTATGTGQPQHF. CDR3 bases: TGTGCCAGCAGCCGAACCGCAACAGGAACTGGTCAGCCCCAGCATTTT.

This clonotype was observed a few times. The genes are TRBV20-1 and TRBJ2-1; 11 bases fit TRBD2. This CDR3 is built from 14 residues. With V trimmed by 8 bases and J by 9 bases, 12 bases remained unmatched. Germline CDR1 reads DFQATT; CDR2 reads SNEGSKA (reference sequence). CDR3 sequence reads: CSSTRLAGNVEQFF. DNA of the CDR3: TGCAGTTCAACGCGACTAGCGGGAAACGTTGAGCAGTTCTTC.

About this clonotype: This may be a read error: a much more frequent sequence differs by one nucleotide. V and J are TRBV12-3 or TRBV12-4 and TRBJ1-5, with TRBD1 identical over 8 bases. Germline trimming cut 5 bases from V and 11 bases from J; bases unmatched to any gene: 5. The length of the CDR3 is 12 residues. CDR3 sequence reads: CASSARGQSQHF. The CDR3 bases are TGTGCCAGCAGTGCCAGGGGGCAGTCCCAGCATTTT.

The rearrangement links TRBV7-3 to TRBJ2-1; 14 nucleotides align to TRBD2. CDR1 is SGHTA and CDR2 is FQGTGA in the germline V gene. Trimming took 5 bases from V and 5 from J; bases not matched to a gene: 2. The CDR3 loop spans 15 amino acids. CDR3 protein: CASSMTSGGDNEQFF. The CDR3 bases are TGTGCCAGCAGCATGACTAGCGGGGGGGACAATGAGCAGTTCTTC. Based on the CDR3 plus reference TRBV7-3 and TRBJ2-1, the full variable domain is GAGVSQTPSNKVTEKGKYVELRCDPISGHTALYWYRQSLGQGPEFLIYFQGTGAADDSGLPNDRFFAVRPEGSVSTLKIQRTERGDSAVYLCASSMTSGGDNEQFFGPGTRLTVL.

V is TRBV12-3 or TRBV12-4 and J is TRBJ1-3, with D uncertain. Trimming left V 7 bases short and J 0 bases short, with 19 bases between. The CDR3 totals 17 residues. Here the CDR3 reads CASNPRATIVSGNTIYF. The CDR3 coding sequence is TGTGCCAGCAATCCTAGGGCCACGATAGTCTCTGGAAACACCATATATTTT.

This clonotype appeared many times. V gene TRBV11-2 combines with J gene TRBJ1-4; no clear D gene. CDR1 is SGHAT, CDR2 FQNNGV, per germline. This CDR3 contains 12 residues. Trimming removed 6 bases at V and 7 bases at J, with 9 bases between. The chain's CDR3 is CASSLLGEKLFF. Here the CDR3 DNA reads TGTGCCAGCAGTTTACTTGGTGAAAAACTGTTTTTT.

The chain is built from TRBV5-1 and TRBJ2-7; 9 nucleotides line up with TRBD2. The J call is uncertain, as TRBJ2-5 better fits the DNA end. The CDR3 length is 15 residues. Germline V gene lookup returns CDR1 SGHRS and CDR2 YFSETQ. The CDR3 DNA follows: TGCGCCAGCTCCGTAGCGGGAGTCATAATGGAGACCCAGTACTTC. Translation: CASSVAGVIMETQYF.

The chain is built from TRBV7-8 and TRBJ2-5; 8 positions agree with TRBD2. The assigned J gene may be wrong: the sequence end matches TRBJ2-7 better. Per the germline V gene, CDR1 is SGHVS and CDR2 is FQNEAQ. The CDR3 has 14 amino acids. The DNA of the CDR3 is TGTGCCAGCAGCTCCCTCGGGAGGGACTACGAGCAGTACTTC. Protein: CASSSLGRDYEQYF.

This clonotype was seen many times. The chain links TRBV12-3 or TRBV12-4 to TRBJ2-1; perhaps TRBD2 as D (5 bases). Deletions cut 4 bases from V and 3 bases from J, with 10 bases between. The CDR3 is 14 amino acids. The DNA for the CDR3 is TGTGCCAGCAGTTCCGGAGGCGGCTACAATGAGCAGTTCTTC. This codes for CASSSGGGYNEQFF.

This sequence joins TRBV24-1 and TRBJ2-5; 7 bases fit TRBD1. The J call may be faulty, since TRBJ2-7 better matches the DNA end. The CDR3 covers 17 residues. Germline lookup yields CDR1 KGHDR and CDR2 SFDVKD. CDR3: CATSAGEKQGNSYEQYF. In DNA, the CDR3 is TGTGCCACCAGTGCCGGGGAAAAACAGGGGAACTCCTACGAGCAGTACTTC.

This clonotype showed up many times. V is TRBV28 and J is TRBJ1-1, with no clear D. V dropped 8 bases and J dropped 6 bases, with 13 bases sitting between them. The V gene's germline CDR1 is MDHEN and CDR2 SYDVKM. This CDR3 contains 12 residues. The CDR3 here is CASAVQIPEAFF. CDR3 DNA sequence: TGTGCCAGCGCTGTTCAGATCCCTGAAGCTTTCTTT.

This clonotype was counted many times. CDR3 in amino acids: CASRVGGEQFF. In DNA form, the CDR3 reads TGTGCCAGCAGGGTAGGGGGTGAGCAGTTCTTC. The chain combines TRBV7-2 with TRBJ2-1, with D possibly being TRBD1 (6 bases). There are 11 residues in the CDR3. The germline V and J ends were trimmed by 6 bases and 9 bases, with 9 bases remaining between them. Germline V gene lookup returns CDR1 SGHTA and CDR2 FQGNSA.

This clonotype has only one observation. The V gene is TRBV2, the J gene TRBJ1-5, with TRBD1 matching over 8 bases. V shed 4 bases, J shed 2 bases, and the junction held 4 bases outside the gene matches. CDR3 size: 15 residues. Germline values: CDR1 SNHLY, CDR2 FYNNEI. The CDR3 region has the DNA TGTGCCAGCAGTGGCAGGGGGCGAGGCAATCAGCCCCAGCATTTT. Residues: CASSGRGRGNQPQHF.